This T cell receptor (beta chain) stems from a study of T cells after yellow fever vaccination. Study-wide findings and caveats: Weaker overall, the secondary response nonetheless peaked faster (day 5 versus 15).

Template switching with 5'RACE generated the TCR cDNA and added a universal primer site and UMIs. TCRdb ran MiXCR on the 5' RACE reads and lists one entry per CDR3 protein. The top ten hold about a sixth of the sample, which has 250,000 to 350,000 distinct CDR3 sequences, about 6.6% seen once. With V trimmed by 7 bases and J by 2 bases, 9 bases remained unmatched. The CDR3 extends over 16 amino acids. Germline CDR1 is SGHRS and CDR2 is YFSETQ. This clonotype was detected a few times. What it recognizes is unknown. The receptor was isolated from a man in his late teens or twenties who received the YFV17D yellow fever vaccine. The chain joins TRBV5-1 to TRBJ2-3, with 11 bases identical to TRBD2. The specimen was PBMCs, collected about 49 days after the first yellow fever vaccination. The CDR3 sequence: CASQSSGGSNTDTQYF. The CDR3 coding sequence is TGCGCCAGCCAGTCTAGCGGGGGGTCGAACACAGATACGCAGTATTTT.